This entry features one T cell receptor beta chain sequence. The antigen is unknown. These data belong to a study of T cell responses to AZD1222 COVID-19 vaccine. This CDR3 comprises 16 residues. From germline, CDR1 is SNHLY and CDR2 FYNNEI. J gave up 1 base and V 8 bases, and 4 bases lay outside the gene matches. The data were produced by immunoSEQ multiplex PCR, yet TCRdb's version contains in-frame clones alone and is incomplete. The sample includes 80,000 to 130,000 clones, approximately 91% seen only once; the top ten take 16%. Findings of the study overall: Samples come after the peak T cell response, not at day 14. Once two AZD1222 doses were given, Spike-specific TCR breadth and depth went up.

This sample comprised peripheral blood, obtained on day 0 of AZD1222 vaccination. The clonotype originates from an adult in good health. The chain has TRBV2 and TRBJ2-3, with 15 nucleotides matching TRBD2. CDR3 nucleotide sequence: TGTGCCAGCGGCGGACTAGCGGGGGGGGGCACAGATACGCAGTATTTT. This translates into CASGGLAGGGTDTQYF. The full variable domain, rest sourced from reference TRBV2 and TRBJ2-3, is EPEVTQTPSHQVTQMGQEVILRCVPISNHLYFYWYRQILGQKVEFLVSFYNNEISEKSEIFDDQFSVERPDGSNFTLKIRSTKLEDSAMYFCASGGLAGGGTDTQYFGPGTRLTVL.